This T cell receptor (beta chain) was sequenced during a study of blood T cells in healthy people across ages. Trimming at V came to 4 bases and at J to 8 bases, leaving 7 bases not matched to a gene. The CDR3 is made up of 13 amino acids. Germline-derived CDR1 and CDR2 are SGHDN and FVKESK. With a J-beta primer mix and a sample-barcoded 5' primer, a second PCR ran about 7 to 12 cycles. TCRdb re-analysed the 5' RACE reads in MiXCR, keeping a single row per CDR3 protein. The top ten hold 15% of the sample, which has roughly 650,000 distinct CDR3 sequences, less than 40% seen once. This clonotype was seen many times.

Sample: blood. The TCR was taken from a woman of 80 years or more in good health. This chain joins TRBV14 and TRBJ1-2, with TRBD1 matching over 7 bases. The DNA for the CDR3 is TGTGCCAGCAGCCTCCTTGACAGGGAAGGCTACACCTTC. It is translated as CASSLLDREGYTF.